This record concerns one T cell receptor beta chain sequence. The record originates from a study of STAT5B mutations in CD4+ large granular lymphocyte leukemia. The CDR3 contains 15 residues. Germline V gene sequence: CDR1 LNHDA, CDR2 SQIVND (reference sequence). V was trimmed by 1 base and J by 8 bases, leaving 15 bases between them. Some clones are missing from TCRdb's copy, which holds only in-frame ones; the method was immunoSEQ multiplex PCR. The sample records about 30,000 clones, nearly 90% being singletons. The genes are TRBV19 and TRBJ2-1, with TRBD2 as a possible D gene (5 bases). The source is a human donor in good health. Sequenced material: CD4+ T cells from blood buffy coats. The CDR3, as DNA: TGTGCCAGTAGTATAGGCGCGGCGGGCGGCGATGAGCAGTTCTTC. Its translation is CASSIGAAGGDEQFF.